This T cell receptor (beta chain) was obtained from a study of OX40 agonist ivuxolimab in advanced cancers. Broader study findings: The mean number of expanded clones was higher in CD8+ T cells than in CD4+. Among the least clonally expanded were partial responders at 0.1-3.0 mg/kg. In the 0.1 to 3.0 mg/kg range, CD4+ and CD8+ blood T cells had expanded clonally by week 6.

Germline trimming cut 6 bases from V and 4 bases from J; bases unmatched to any gene: 8. Germline CDR1 SNHLY, CDR2 FYNNEI. The CDR3 contains 14 residues. Only in-frame clones appear in the TCRdb table, and some are missing; sequencing was by immunoSEQ multiplex PCR. This table has roughly 75,000 clones, approximately 88% appearing once. Only a few counts were recorded for this clone. Its specificity is unknown. This chain joins TRBV2 and TRBJ1-2; 7 nucleotides align to TRBD1. The receptor's source is an adult with an advanced solid tumor such as melanoma, head and neck, liver or kidney cancer. Sequencing used CD4+ or CD8+ T cells sorted from blood, obtained in a trial of the OX40 agonist ivuxolimab. DNA of the CDR3: TGTGCCAGCAGCGCAGGGGGTGAGGGCTATGGCTACACCTTC. Residues: CASSAGGEGYGYTF. The whole variable domain, filled in from reference TRBV2 and TRBJ1-2, reads EPEVTQTPSHQVTQMGQEVILRCVPISNHLYFYWYRQILGQKVEFLVSFYNNEISEKSEIFDDQFSVERPDGSNFTLKIRSTKLEDSAMYFCASSAGGEGYGYTFGSGTRLTVV.